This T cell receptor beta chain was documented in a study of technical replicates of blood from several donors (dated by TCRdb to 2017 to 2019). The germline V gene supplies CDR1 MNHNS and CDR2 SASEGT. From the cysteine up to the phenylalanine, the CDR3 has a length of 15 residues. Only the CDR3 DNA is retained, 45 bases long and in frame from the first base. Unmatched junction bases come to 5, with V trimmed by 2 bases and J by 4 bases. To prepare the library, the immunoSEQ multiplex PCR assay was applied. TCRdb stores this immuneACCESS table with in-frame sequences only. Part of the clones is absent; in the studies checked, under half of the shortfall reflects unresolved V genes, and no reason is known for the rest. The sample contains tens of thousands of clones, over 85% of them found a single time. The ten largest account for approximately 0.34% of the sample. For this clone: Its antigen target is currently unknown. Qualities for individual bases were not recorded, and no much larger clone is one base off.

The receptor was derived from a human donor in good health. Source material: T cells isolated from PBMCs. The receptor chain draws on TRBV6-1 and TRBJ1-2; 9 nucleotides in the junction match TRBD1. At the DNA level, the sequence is TGTGCCAGCAGTGAACCGGGACAGGGACCCTATGGCTACACCTTC. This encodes CASSEPGQGPYGYTF.